This TCR beta chain is from a study of shared clonotypes between healthy human individuals. Generated by immunoSEQ multiplex PCR, the TCRdb table keeps only in-frame clones and is missing some. The repertoire holds about 580,000 clones, with roughly 98% as singletons. The CDR3 consists of 14 residues. Trimming shortened V by 0 bases and J by 4 bases, and 10 bases separated the two germline ends. The germline gives CDR1 MNHEY, CDR2 SVGAGI. Terminally differentiated effector memory CD45RA+ cells were left out of the naive CD8 fraction, which was CD45RO-negative and positively selected for CCR7. V gene TRBV6-5 combines with J gene TRBJ2-7; D is uncertain. The sequence derives from a man aged 25 to 40 in good health. Material: naive CD8+ T cells sorted from blood. The CDR3 nucleotides are TGTGCCAGCAGTTACTCCTCGAACTGGTACGAGCAGTACTTC. Protein product: CASSYSSNWYEQYF.